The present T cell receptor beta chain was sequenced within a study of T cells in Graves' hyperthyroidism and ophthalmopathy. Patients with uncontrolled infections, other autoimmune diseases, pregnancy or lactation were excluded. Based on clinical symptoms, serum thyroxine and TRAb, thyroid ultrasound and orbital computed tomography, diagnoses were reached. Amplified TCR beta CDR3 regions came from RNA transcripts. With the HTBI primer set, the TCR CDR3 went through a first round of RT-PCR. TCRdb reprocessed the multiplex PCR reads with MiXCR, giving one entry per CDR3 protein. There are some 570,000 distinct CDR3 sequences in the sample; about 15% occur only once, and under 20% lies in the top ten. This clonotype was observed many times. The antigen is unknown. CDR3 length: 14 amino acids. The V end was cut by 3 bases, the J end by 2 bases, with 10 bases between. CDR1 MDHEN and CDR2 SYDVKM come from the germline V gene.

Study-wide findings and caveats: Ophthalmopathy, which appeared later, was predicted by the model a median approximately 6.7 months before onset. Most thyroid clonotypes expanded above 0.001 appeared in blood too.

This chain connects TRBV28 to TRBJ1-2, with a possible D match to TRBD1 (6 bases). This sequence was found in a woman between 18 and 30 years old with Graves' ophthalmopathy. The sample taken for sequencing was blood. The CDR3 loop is CASSLGARNYGYTF. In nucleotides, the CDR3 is TGTGCCAGCAGTTTGGGGGCAAGAAACTATGGCTACACCTTC.